The entry below gives a single TCR delta chain sequence along with its context. Its specificity is not known. This entry is derived from a study of Vδ1+ human thymocytes. There are 21 residues in the CDR3. Germline V gene lookup returns CDR1 TVYSNPD and CDR2 GDNSRS (reference sequence). V lost 1 base, J lost 3 bases, and 16 bases stayed unmatched. Regarding the study as a whole: In the thymus, TRG and TRD repertoires looked highly polyclonal with Gaussian CDR3 lengths. TRD repertoires were essentially private, unlike widely shared TRG clonotypes.

Sequences come from RNA converted to cDNA by reverse transcription. The CDR3 regions were amplified by multiplex PCR from V-gene primers to a constant-region primer. TCRdb fed the multiplex PCR reads into CATT to redo clone calling. The table records roughly 56,000 delta-chain clones, over 12% of them present only once. The TCR sequence derives from a girl in the first two years of life who had congenital heart surgery. The genes are TRDV3 and TRDJ3; 12 positions agree with TRDD3. The sequencing input was Vdelta1+ gamma-delta thymocytes from the thymus. As for subset: FACS-sorted CD3+ TCRalphabeta- TCRVdelta1+ TCRVdelta2- thymocytes. CDR3 DNA sequence: TGTGCCTTTACTCTGGCCGACCTGGGGGATACGGATCACTGGGACACCCGACAGATGTTTTTC. Residues: CAFTLADLGDTDHWDTRQMFF.